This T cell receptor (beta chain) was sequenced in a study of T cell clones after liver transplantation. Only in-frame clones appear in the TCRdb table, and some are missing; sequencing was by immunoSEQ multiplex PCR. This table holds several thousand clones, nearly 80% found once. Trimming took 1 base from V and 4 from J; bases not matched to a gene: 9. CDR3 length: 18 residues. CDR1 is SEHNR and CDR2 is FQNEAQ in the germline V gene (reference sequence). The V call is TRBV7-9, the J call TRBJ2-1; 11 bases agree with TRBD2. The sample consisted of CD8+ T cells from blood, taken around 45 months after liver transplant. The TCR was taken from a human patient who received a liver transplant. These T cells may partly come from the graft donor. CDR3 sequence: CASSLELGLAAGYNEQFF. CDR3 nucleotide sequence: TGTGCCAGCAGCTTAGAGTTGGGACTAGCGGCAGGATACAATGAGCAGTTCTTC. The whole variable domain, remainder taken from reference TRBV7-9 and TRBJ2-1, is DTGVSQNPRHKITKRGQNVTFRCDPISEHNRLYWYRQTLGQGPEFLTYFQNEAQLEKSRLLSDRFSAERPKGSFSTLEIQRTEQGDSAMYLCASSLELGLAAGYNEQFFGPGTRLTVL.